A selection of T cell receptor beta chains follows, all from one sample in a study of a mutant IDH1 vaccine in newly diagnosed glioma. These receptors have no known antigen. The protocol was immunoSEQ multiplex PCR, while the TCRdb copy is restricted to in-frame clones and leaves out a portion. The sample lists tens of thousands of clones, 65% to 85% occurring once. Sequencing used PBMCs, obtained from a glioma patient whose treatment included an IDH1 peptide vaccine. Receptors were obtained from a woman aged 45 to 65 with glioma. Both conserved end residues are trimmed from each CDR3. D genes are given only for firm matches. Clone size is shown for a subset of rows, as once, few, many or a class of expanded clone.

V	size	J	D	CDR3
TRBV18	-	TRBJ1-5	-	ASSPRQGNQPQH
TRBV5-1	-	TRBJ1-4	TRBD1	ASSSGQVREKLF
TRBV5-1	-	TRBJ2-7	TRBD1	ASNGGQGAYEQY
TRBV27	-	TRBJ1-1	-	ASSFLGATEAF
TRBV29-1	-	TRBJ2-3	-	SVRQGTDTQY
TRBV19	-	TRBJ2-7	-	ASSKGLEGYEQY
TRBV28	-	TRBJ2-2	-	ASSLGTGTGELF
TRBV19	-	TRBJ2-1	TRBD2	ASSLSGTSGTNEQF
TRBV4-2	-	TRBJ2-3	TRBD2	ASSQVLAGAGGDTQY
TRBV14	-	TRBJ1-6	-	ASARGYNSPLH
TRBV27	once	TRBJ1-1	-	ASSLRPGNTEAF
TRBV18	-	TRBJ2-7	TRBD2	ASSPTSGARWYEQY
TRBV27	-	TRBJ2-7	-	ASSLGGPTYEQY
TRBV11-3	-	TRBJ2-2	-	ASSQVTRELF
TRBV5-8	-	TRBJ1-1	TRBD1	ASSWDRTYTEAF
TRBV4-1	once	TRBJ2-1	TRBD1	ASSSRQGNEQF
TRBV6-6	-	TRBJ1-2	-	ASSPRQAEGGYT
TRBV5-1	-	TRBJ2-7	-	ASSLAGSSYEQY
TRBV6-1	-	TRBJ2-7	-	ASRVETGRTYEQY
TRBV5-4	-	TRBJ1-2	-	ASSPTGTVGGYT
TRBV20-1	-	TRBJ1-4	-	SARSTGQLF
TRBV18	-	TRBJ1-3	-	ASSPEQISSGNTIY